These 13 T cell receptor beta chains came from one sample sequenced in a study of cytomegalovirus exposure and HLA in healthy donors. PCR employed 60 Vbeta and 13 Jbeta primers. The table came from immunoSEQ multiplex PCR; TCRdb's copy has only in-frame clones and leaves some out. This table holds under 200,000 clones, roughly 75% found once. The material sequenced was PBMCs. The receptors originated from a woman in her 50s in good health and CMV-seropositive.

The rearrangement joins TRBV10-3 to TRBJ1-2; 7 bases line up with TRBD1. Germline V gives CDR1 ENHRY, CDR2 SYGVKD. The CDR3 extends over 14 amino acids. V lost 2 bases to trimming and J lost 5 bases; unmatched junction nucleotides: 5. CDR3 protein: CAISEMKGAYGYTF. As DNA, the CDR3 is TGTGCCATCAGTGAGATGAAGGGGGCGTATGGCTACACCTTC.

This chain joins TRBV19 and TRBJ1-1; D is unresolved. V gave up 3 bases and J gave up 6 bases, with 14 bases separating them. This CDR3 spans 14 amino acids. Per the germline V gene, CDR1 is LNHDA and CDR2 is SQIVND (reference sequence). In nucleotides, the CDR3 is TGTGCCAGTAGTATTGTACGAGGGAGCGCTGAAGCTTTCTTT. This gives the protein CASSIVRGSAEAFF.

Regarding this clone: Other DNA variants within this sample encode the same CDR3. The rearrangement joins TRBV5-1 to TRBJ2-7; 7 bases match TRBD1. The CDR3 has 12 residues. With 2 bases clipped from V and 6 bases from J, the junction kept 2 bases outside the gene matches. Germline V lookup: CDR1 SGHRS, CDR2 YFSETQ. This CDR3 reads CASSLTGVEQYF. DNA of the CDR3: TGCGCCAGCAGCTTAACAGGGGTCGAGCAGTACTTC. The variable domain in full, with the rest retrieved from reference TRBV5-1 and TRBJ2-7, is KAGVTQTPRYLIKTRGQQVTLSCSPISGHRSVSWYQQTPGQGLQFLFEYFSETQRNKGNFPGRFSGRQFSNSRSEMNVSTLELGDSALYLCASSLTGVEQYFGPGTRLTVT.

This chain links TRBV19 with TRBJ1-5; D is ambiguous. V was cut by 6 bases and J by 10 bases, with 22 bases left in between. In germline, CDR1 is LNHDA, CDR2 SQIVND (reference sequence). The CDR3 covers 15 residues. CDR3 residues: CASRNQAQVYSPQHF. CDR3 bases: TGTGCCAGTAGAAACCAGGCCCAGGTGTATTCTCCCCAGCATTTT.

DNA for the CDR3: TGCGCCAGCAGCCGCCGGACAGGGATTAAAAACATTCAGTACTTC. Encoded protein: CASSRRTGIKNIQYF. The J gene is TRBJ2-4, the V gene TRBV4-3; TRBD1 agrees at 8 bases. Germline V gene data show CDR1 as LGHNA and CDR2 as YSLEER. The CDR3 covers 15 residues. V dropped 4 bases and J dropped 4; count of bases not matched to a gene: 6.

The J gene is TRBJ1-1, the V gene TRBV11-2, with D possibly being TRBD1 (5 bases). Germline values: CDR1 SGHAT, CDR2 FQNNGV. Trimming shortened V by 5 bases and J by 5 bases, and 15 bases separated the two germline ends. The CDR3 has 14 residues. This CDR3 is CASSPGIRRTEAFF. The CDR3 coding sequence is TGTGCCAGCAGCCCAGGGATAAGAAGAACTGAAGCTTTCTTT.

This chain joins TRBV6-5 and TRBJ1-6, with TRBD1 matching 11 bases. Germline-derived CDR1 and CDR2 are MNHEY and SVGAGI. Trimming removed 7 bases from V and 10 bases from J; junction bases left unmatched: 9. The CDR3 sequence is 15 residues long. CDR3 sequence reads: CASMPGQGVNSPLHF. In DNA, the CDR3 is TGTGCCAGCATGCCGGGACAGGGGGTAAACTCACCCCTCCACTTT.

This clone occurred once. The rearrangement joins TRBV28 to TRBJ1-1, with 7 positions matching TRBD1. With 7 bases clipped from V and 1 base from J, the junction kept 3 bases outside the gene matches. The V gene's germline CDR1 is MDHEN and CDR2 SYDVKM. There are 13 residues in the CDR3. CDR3 in amino acids: CASNNRGNTEAFF. The CDR3 DNA sequence: TGTGCCAGCAATAACAGGGGGAACACTGAAGCTTTCTTT.

The V call is TRBV27, the J call TRBJ2-6; D not resolved. Germline V CDR1 and CDR2: MNHEY, SMNVEV (reference sequence). There are 17 residues in the CDR3. Trimming left V 1 base short and J 3 bases short, with 13 bases between. This CDR3 is CASSLYPDVSGANVLTF. The CDR3 DNA reads TGTGCCAGCAGTTTATACCCAGATGTCAGTGGGGCCAACGTCCTGACTTTC.

This clone came up a few times. The CDR3 is CATSPSSGGAGGTQYF. The CDR3 nucleotides read TGTGCCACCTCGCCGTCTAGCGGGGGGGCCGGTGGGACCCAGTACTTC. The gene calls are TRBV5-4 and TRBJ2-5; 12 nucleotides align to TRBD2. The CDR3 has 16 amino acids. With 9 bases clipped from V and 7 bases from J, the junction kept 16 bases outside the gene matches. Germline-derived CDR1 and CDR2 are SGHNT and YYREEE (reference sequence).

This chain uses TRBV5-6 with TRBJ1-2, with D tentatively TRBD1 (6 bases). Germline assignment: CDR1 SGHDT and CDR2 YYEEEE. The CDR3 is 15 residues long. V was trimmed by 7 bases and J by 4 bases, leaving 20 bases between them. This chain's CDR3 is CASWGASRDIYGYTF. The CDR3 coding sequence is TGTGCCAGCTGGGGCGCTTCCCGGGACATCTATGGCTACACCTTC.

V usage is TRBV6-5 and J usage is TRBJ1-1, with 7 bases fitting TRBD1. The trim removed 5 bases at V and 6 bases at J, leaving 6 bases unmatched. This CDR3 spans 13 amino acids. Germline-derived CDR1 and CDR2 are MNHEY and SVGAGI. CDR3 residues: CASSTTGRPEAFF. The CDR3 bases are TGTGCCAGCAGTACGACAGGGCGCCCTGAAGCTTTCTTT.

In this sample, this clone turned up once. The chain links TRBV19 to TRBJ1-2, with D perhaps matching TRBD1 (6 bases). Germline values: CDR1 LNHDA, CDR2 SQIVND (reference sequence). The CDR3 consists of 14 residues. Trimming shortened V by 5 bases and J by 8 bases, and 18 bases separated the two germline ends. CDR3 in DNA: TGTGCCAGTAGTTTTCCTCAGGGGCGTCGAGGCTACACCTTC. It specifies CASSFPQGRRGYTF.